The 32 T cell receptor beta chains reported below all come from one sample, sequenced in a study of CD8 T cells in ankylosing spondylitis. Findings of the study overall: A motif in TCR beta, a set of roughly eight highly homologous variants, appeared characteristic of ankylosing spondylitis blood.

No antigen has been assigned to these receptors. TCRdb ran MiXCR on the 5' RACE reads and lists one entry per CDR3 protein. The sample consists of over 600,000 distinct CDR3 sequences, about 20% of them appearing once. Sequencing was performed on blood, either unsorted or a sorted T cell fraction (not recorded which). The receptor set was obtained from a male donor with ankylosing spondylitis.

This clonotype was found a few times. The chain uses TRBV6-2 or TRBV6-3 and TRBJ2-7, with 7 bases fitting TRBD1. Trimming cost V 6 bases and J 3 bases; bases outside gene matches: 11. The CDR3 loop spans 15 amino acids. Germline CDR1 is MNHEY and CDR2 is SVGEGT. The DNA for the CDR3 is TGTGCCAGCAGCCCCTGGGGGACAGAGAGCTACGAGCAGTACTTC. Translated, it gives CASSPWGTESYEQYF.

The V and J genes are TRBV15 and TRBJ2-3; D ambiguous. The CDR3 has 14 residues. The V and J ends lost 0 bases and 1 base respectively, with 5 bases between them. Germline CDR1 is LNHNV and CDR2 is YYDKDF (reference sequence). The DNA for the CDR3 is TGTGCCACCAGCAGAGATCTTGGCACAGATACGCAGTATTTT. It translates to CATSRDLGTDTQYF.

In its sample, this clonotype was seen a few times. This rearrangement joins TRBV29-1 to TRBJ1-1; the D gene is possibly TRBD1 (6 bases). Germline assignment: CDR1 SQVTM and CDR2 ANQGSEA. V shed 0 bases and J shed 1 base, with 12 bases lying between them. The CDR3 loop spans 15 amino acids. CDR3 loop: CSVEEGGHKNTEAFF. The CDR3 bases are TGCAGCGTTGAAGAGGGGGGACACAAGAACACTGAAGCTTTCTTT.

Only a few counts were recorded for this clonotype. The chain combines TRBV12-3 or TRBV12-4 with TRBJ1-1, with TRBD1 as a possible D gene (6 bases). This CDR3 has 19 amino acids. The V end lost 11 bases, the J end lost 6 bases, and 37 bases lay between the germline ends. The CDR3 sequence: CAFCLRYLRGQPDTSEAFF. CDR3 in DNA: TGTGCCTTCTGTTTACGATACTTACGTGGACAGCCCGACACATCTGAAGCTTTCTTT.

This clonotype was picked up a small number of times. The gene calls are TRBV10-3 and TRBJ2-7; no reliable D call. Per germline, CDR1 ENHRY and CDR2 SYGVKD. The CDR3 contains 15 residues. V gave up 0 bases and J gave up 6 bases, with 15 bases separating them. The CDR3 bases are TGTGCCATCAGTGAGTCAGCAAGACGGAGCGCCGAGCAGTACTTC. Translated, it gives CAISESARRSAEQYF.

This clonotype has more than one count but fewer than ten. The chain combines TRBV5-1 with TRBJ1-1; D unclear. CDR1 is SGHRS, CDR2 YFSETQ, per germline. The CDR3 runs to 15 residues. Trimming removed 1 base at V and 1 base at J, with 11 bases between. The CDR3 loop is CASSLSGDSNTEAFF. The DNA for the CDR3 is TGCGCCAGCAGCTTGTCCGGAGACTCGAACACTGAAGCTTTCTTT.

This clonotype turned up a few times. The V gene is TRBV29-1, the J gene TRBJ1-1; D unresolved. Germline CDR1 SQVTM, CDR2 ANQGSEA. The V gene lost 6 bases and the J gene lost 4 bases, with 21 bases spanning the gap. The CDR3 consists of 15 residues. The CDR3 is CSVMTGLGWVTEAFF. The CDR3 region has the DNA TGCAGCGTCATGACCGGGTTGGGATGGGTCACTGAAGCTTTCTTT. The variable domain in full, completed from reference TRBV29-1 and TRBJ1-1, reads SAVISQKPSRDICQRGTSLTIQCQVDSQVTMMFWYRQQPGQSLTLIATANQGSEATYESGFVIDKFPISRPNLTFSTLTVSNMSPEDSSIYLCSVMTGLGWVTEAFFGQGTRLTVV.

This chain connects TRBV6-2 or TRBV6-3 to TRBJ1-2; TRBD1 might be the D (6 bases). Deletions cut 2 bases from V and 8 bases from J, with 15 bases between. The germline gives CDR1 MNHEY, CDR2 SVGEGT. The CDR3 spans 14 residues. CDR3 in amino acids: CASSYGGTNAGYTF. CDR3 nucleotides: TGTGCCAGCAGTTACGGGGGCACCAATGCCGGCTACACCTTC.

This chain uses TRBV9 with TRBJ2-1; 9 bases match TRBD1. V lost 4 bases and J lost 2; bases outside the gene matches: 4. The CDR3 is 15 residues long. Germline V lookup: CDR1 SGDLS, CDR2 YYNGEE. DNA for the CDR3: TGTGCCAGCAGCCCTCGGACAGGGGCCTACAATGAGCAGTTCTTC. Translated, it gives CASSPRTGAYNEQFF.

This clonotype was counted a few times. The chain recombines TRBV5-1 with TRBJ1-1; possible D gene TRBD1, 6 bases. The CDR3 is 13 residues long. V was cut by 1 base and J by 7 bases, with 11 bases left in between. The germline V gene has CDR1 SGHRS and CDR2 YFSETQ. The CDR3 loop reads CASSLNRDFEAFF. In DNA, the CDR3 is TGCGCCAGCAGCTTGAACAGGGATTTTGAAGCTTTCTTT.

V is TRBV10-3 and J is TRBJ2-1; D is unresolved. With 3 bases removed from V and 8 bases from J, the gap between germline ends came to 8 bases. This CDR3 is built from 12 residues. Germline-derived CDR1 and CDR2 are ENHRY and SYGVKD. Here the CDR3 DNA reads TGTGCCATCAGTGATGTTAGCTATGAGCAGTTCTTC. This translates into CAISDVSYEQFF.

The chain uses TRBV11-3 and TRBJ1-1; 7 positions agree with TRBD1. Germline trimming cut 5 bases from V and 0 bases from J; bases unmatched to any gene: 6. Germline CDR1 SGHNT, CDR2 YENEEA. The length of the CDR3 is 15 residues. CDR3 nucleotides: TGTGCCAGCAGCCCTGGGACAGCGGTGAACACTGAAGCTTTCTTT. It yields the protein CASSPGTAVNTEAFF.

This chain connects TRBV7-6 to TRBJ1-5; D not certain. The CDR3 loop spans 14 amino acids. Trimming left V 1 base short and J 7 bases short, with 11 bases between. In germline, CDR1 is SGHVS, CDR2 FNYEAQ. The CDR3 reads CASSLDPGDQPQHF. In DNA form, the CDR3 reads TGTGCCAGCAGCTTAGATCCGGGAGACCAGCCCCAGCATTTT.

This clonotype was seen more than once but under ten times. CDR3 amino acids: CASRLQGAYNEQFF. CDR3 coding DNA: TGCGCCAGCAGACTTCAGGGGGCCTACAATGAGCAGTTCTTC. The genes are TRBV5-1 and TRBJ2-1, with 7 bases identical to TRBD1. CDR1 SGHRS and CDR2 YFSETQ come from the germline V gene. This CDR3 is built from 14 residues. Trimming removed 5 bases from V and 2 bases from J; junction bases left unmatched: 4.

This clonotype was seen a single time. This chain connects TRBV6-1 to TRBJ1-5; 10 positions agree with TRBD1. This CDR3 comprises 13 residues. Germline CDR1 is MNHNS and CDR2 is SASEGT. V lost 6 bases, J lost 6 bases, and 2 bases stayed unmatched. CDR3 region: CASSRDRGQPQHF. The DNA of the CDR3 is TGTGCCAGCAGCCGGGACAGGGGTCAGCCCCAGCATTTT.

This clonotype was detected a few times. The V and J genes are TRBV29-1 and TRBJ1-1, with D perhaps TRBD1 (5 bases). The V gene lost 7 bases and the J gene lost 0 bases, with 15 bases spanning the gap. In germline, CDR1 is SQVTM, CDR2 ANQGSEA. The CDR3 has 14 residues. CDR3 in DNA: TGCAGCGCCCGGACGGGACGTATGAACACTGAAGCTTTCTTT. It codes for CSARTGRMNTEAFF.

The chain joins TRBV6-1 to TRBJ2-5; perhaps TRBD1 as D (5 bases). The CDR3 consists of 10 residues. V shed 5 bases and J shed 7 bases, with 5 bases lying between them. Germline V CDR1 and CDR2: MNHNS, SASEGT. The CDR3 loop reads CASSRGTQYF. CDR3 nucleotides: TGTGCCAGCAGTAGGGGGACCCAGTACTTC.

The chain is built from TRBV5-1 and TRBJ1-1, with D uncertain. CDR3 length: 14 residues. Trimming stripped 4 bases from V and 5 bases from J, with 15 bases between. Germline lookup yields CDR1 SGHRS and CDR2 YFSETQ. The CDR3 is CASSRAGSKTEAFF. The CDR3 DNA follows: TGCGCCAGCAGCCGTGCCGGGTCCAAAACTGAAGCTTTCTTT.

This clonotype was detected once. V is TRBV20-1 and J is TRBJ2-7; 10 bases are a match to TRBD2. Germline V CDR1 and CDR2: DFQATT, SNEGSKA (reference sequence). The CDR3 extends over 15 amino acids. V was pared by 6 bases and J by 2 bases, with 10 bases of the junction left unmatched. The CDR3 is CSAPQAGLAAYEQYF. CDR3 DNA: TGCAGTGCCCCCCAGGCAGGACTAGCGGCCTACGAGCAGTACTTC.

This chain connects TRBV2 to TRBJ2-5; 13 nucleotides line up with TRBD2. The CDR3 is made up of 15 amino acids. CDR1 SNHLY and CDR2 FYNNEI come from the germline V gene. V gave up 6 bases and J gave up 3 bases; unmatched junction bases: 4. The CDR3 here is CASRGLAGLKETQYF. Here the CDR3 DNA reads TGTGCCAGCAGGGGACTAGCGGGGCTCAAAGAGACCCAGTACTTC.

This sequence joins TRBV5-5 and TRBJ1-5, with a tentative D call TRBD1 (6 bases). The length of the CDR3 is 14 residues. The V end lost 4 bases, the J end lost 4 bases, and 12 bases lay between the germline ends. Germline V gives CDR1 SGHKS, CDR2 YYEKEE (reference sequence). This CDR3 is CASSQLTGNQPQHF. CDR3 bases: TGTGCCAGCAGCCAACTCACAGGGAATCAGCCCCAGCATTTT.

This clonotype was found a few times. The chain couples TRBV4-3 to TRBJ2-3, with 9 bases matching TRBD2. This CDR3 is built from 15 residues. Per germline, CDR1 LGHNA and CDR2 YSLEER. The J segment lost 5 bases and the V segment lost 0 bases, leaving 3 bases of the junction unmatched. The CDR3 DNA is TGCGCCAGCAGCCAAGATACTAGCGGGCGAGATACGCAGTATTTT. Its translation: CASSQDTSGRDTQYF.

This chain links TRBV20-1 with TRBJ2-7; perhaps D is TRBD1 or TRBD2 (6 bases each). The CDR3 length is 16 residues. Trimming removed 1 base at V and 7 bases at J, with 23 bases between. Germline V CDR1 and CDR2: DFQATT, SNEGSKA (reference sequence). CDR3: CSARGGGDKGGKEQYF. CDR3 nucleotides: TGCAGTGCTAGAGGAGGGGGTGACAAGGGGGGAAAGGAGCAGTACTTC.

The gene calls are TRBV4-3 and TRBJ2-3; 8 positions agree with TRBD1. The CDR3 consists of 15 residues. Losses at the gene ends were 1 base for V and 0 bases for J; bases not matched to a gene: 0. CDR1 and CDR2 from the germline V gene are LGHNA and YSLEER. CDR3: CASSQGTGSTDTQYF. CDR3 nucleotide sequence: TGCGCCAGCAGCCAAGGGACAGGGAGCACAGATACGCAGTATTTT.

The chain employs TRBV6-1 and TRBJ1-1, with D possibly TRBD1 on 5 matching bases. Germline V gene data show CDR1 as MNHNS and CDR2 as SASEGT. V dropped 6 bases and J dropped 1 base, with 15 bases sitting between them. CDR3 length: 15 residues. CDR3: CASRKTGTGNTEAFF. CDR3 nucleotide sequence: TGTGCCAGCAGGAAAACGGGGACGGGGAACACTGAAGCTTTCTTT.

Here the CDR3 reads CASSSLRLEADTQYF. The CDR3 coding sequence is TGCGCCAGCAGCTCCCTACGACTAGAGGCAGATACGCAGTATTTT. The rearrangement uses TRBV5-1 and TRBJ2-3; a weak D match, TRBD2 (6 bases). Germline V gene lookup returns CDR1 SGHRS and CDR2 YFSETQ. Trimming removed 3 bases at V and 4 bases at J, with 15 bases between. The CDR3 has 15 residues.

The chain uses TRBV4-1 and TRBJ2-1; weak D call: TRBD1 (5 bases). The CDR3 totals 17 residues. Deletions cut 2 bases from V and 2 bases from J, with 16 bases between. Germline V lookup: CDR1 MGHRA, CDR2 YSYEKL. The CDR3 region is CASSQYLLGAAYNEQFF. Written as DNA, the CDR3 is TGCGCCAGCAGCCAATACCTCTTAGGGGCCGCCTACAATGAGCAGTTCTTC.

This clonotype has a handful of counts. This chain links TRBV6-1 with TRBJ2-1; TRBD2 aligns across 14 bases. There are 15 residues in the CDR3. J lost 9 bases, V lost 6 bases, and 7 bases had no gene match. Germline CDR1 reads MNHNS; CDR2 reads SASEGT. CDR3 residues: CASRWGLAGAGEQFF. The CDR3 DNA reads as TGTGCCAGCAGATGGGGACTAGCGGGAGCGGGTGAGCAGTTCTTC.

The rearrangement uses TRBV5-5 and TRBJ1-2, with D possibly matching TRBD1 (6 bases). The CDR3 is made up of 15 amino acids. Trimming removed 4 bases from V and 2 bases from J, with 15 bases in between. Germline V gene sequence: CDR1 SGHKS, CDR2 YYEKEE (reference sequence). The CDR3 sequence: CASSNRTTGNYGYTF. The CDR3 DNA reads TGTGCCAGCAGCAACAGGACGACAGGAAACTATGGCTACACCTTC.

The chain combines TRBV2 with TRBJ1-1; D is perhaps TRBD1 (5 bases). Germline V gene sequence: CDR1 SNHLY, CDR2 FYNNEI. Trimming shortened V by 3 bases and J by 6 bases, and 17 bases separated the two germline ends. The CDR3 spans 15 residues. The DNA for the CDR3 is TGTGCCAGCAGTGAGGGAGGGGCAGGGAGGGCTGAAGCTTTCTTT. It yields the protein CASSEGGAGRAEAFF.

This clonotype was observed a few times. This chain connects TRBV7-2 to TRBJ2-3; TRBD2 matches at 10 bases. V shed 0 bases, J shed 3 bases, and the junction held 3 bases outside the gene matches. This CDR3 spans 16 amino acids. The V gene's germline CDR1 is SGHTA and CDR2 FQGNSA. The CDR3 coding sequence is TGTGCCAGCAGCTTAGCCCCTAGCGGGGGAACAGATACGCAGTATTTT. Encoded protein: CASSLAPSGGTDTQYF.

This chain connects TRBV18 to TRBJ1-2; 7 bases line up with TRBD1. With V trimmed by 3 bases and J by 7 bases, 11 bases remained unmatched. CDR1 and CDR2 from the germline V gene are KGHSH and LQKENI. CDR3 length: 15 amino acids. CDR3 sequence: CASSPRQGIGRGYTF. The CDR3 DNA is TGTGCCAGCTCACCGAGACAGGGAATTGGTCGTGGCTACACCTTC.